These T cell receptor beta chains were read from a single sample in a study of cytomegalovirus exposure and HLA in healthy donors. Data came from immunoSEQ multiplex PCR; TCRdb stores just in-frame clones and leaves some out. The sample contains 100,000 to 150,000 clones, 17% of which appear only once. What was sequenced was PBMCs. The receptors were gathered from a female donor in good health and CMV-seropositive. The CDR3 runs from the conserved cysteine through the conserved F or W. Each record gives: clone size, D gene, V gene, CDR3 length, J gene, CDR3 protein, CDR3 DNA. A D gene is named only where the DNA matches it firmly. Rows may omit the clone size; those that give it use once, few, many or a size class.

abundance: few
d_gene: TRBD2
v_gene: TRBV2
len: 14
j_gene: TRBJ2-1
CDR3aa: CARRLAGPYNEQFF
CDR3nt: TGTGCCAGGAGACTAGCGGGACCTTACAATGAGCAGTTCTTC

abundance: few
d_gene: .
v_gene: TRBV6-1
len: 14
j_gene: TRBJ1-5
CDR3aa: CASTRLNVNQPQHF
CDR3nt: TGTGCCAGCACCAGGCTTAATGTGAATCAGCCCCAGCATTTT

abundance: few
d_gene: TRBD1
v_gene: TRBV4-3
len: 15
j_gene: TRBJ1-5
CDR3aa: CASSQDRGHFQPQHF
CDR3nt: TGCGCCAGCAGCCAAGACAGGGGGCACTTTCAGCCCCAGCATTTT

abundance: .
d_gene: .
v_gene: TRBV6-1
len: 14
j_gene: TRBJ2-3
CDR3aa: CASSEAQGRGTQYF
CDR3nt: TGTGCCAGCAGTGAAGCGCAGGGGAGGGGCACGCAGTATTTT

abundance: .
d_gene: .
v_gene: TRBV2
len: 15
j_gene: TRBJ1-2
CDR3aa: CASSEFLAISYGYTF
CDR3nt: TGTGCCAGCAGTGAATTTCTCGCGATCTCGTATGGCTACACCTTC

abundance: .
d_gene: TRBD1
v_gene: TRBV6-1
len: 15
j_gene: TRBJ1-2
CDR3aa: CASRDRTQGARGYTF
CDR3nt: TGTGCCAGCAGAGATCGGACCCAGGGGGCGCGGGGCTACACCTTC

abundance: .
d_gene: TRBD2
v_gene: TRBV9
len: 15
j_gene: TRBJ2-7
CDR3aa: CASSAGLVTFGEQYF
CDR3nt: TGTGCCAGCAGCGCTGGACTAGTAACATTTGGCGAGCAGTACTTC

abundance: .
d_gene: .
v_gene: TRBV28
len: 14
j_gene: TRBJ1-3
CDR3aa: CASAPRVPGNTIYF
CDR3nt: TGTGCGTCAGCGCCCCGGGTCCCTGGAAACACCATATATTTT

abundance: few
d_gene: .
v_gene: TRBV25-1
len: 15
j_gene: TRBJ2-2
CDR3aa: CAPPLCAIISGELFF
CDR3nt: TGTGCCCCCCCTTTGTGCGCTATTATCTCCGGGGAGCTGTTTTTT

abundance: few
d_gene: .
v_gene: TRBV2
len: 12
j_gene: TRBJ1-4
CDR3aa: CASGTAGEKLFF
CDR3nt: TGTGCCAGCGGAACAGCAGGTGAAAAACTGTTTTTT

abundance: once
d_gene: .
v_gene: TRBV9
len: 15
j_gene: TRBJ2-4
CDR3aa: CASSVDNLAKNIQYF
CDR3nt: TGTGCCAGCAGCGTAGATAACTTAGCCAAAAACATTCAGTACTTC

abundance: few
d_gene: TRBD1
v_gene: TRBV5-1
len: 17
j_gene: TRBJ1-2
CDR3aa: CASSLDPGQGLNYGYTF
CDR3nt: TGCGCCAGCAGCTTGGACCCTGGACAGGGCCTAAACTATGGCTACACCTTC

abundance: few
d_gene: .
v_gene: TRBV18
len: 15
j_gene: TRBJ1-5
CDR3aa: CASSPRGLSNQPQHF
CDR3nt: TGTGCCAGCTCACCCCGGGGTTTAAGCAATCAGCCCCAGCATTTT

abundance: few
d_gene: .
v_gene: TRBV4-2
len: 16
j_gene: TRBJ1-1
CDR3aa: CASSQDPAGSGTEAFF
CDR3nt: TGTGCCAGCAGCCAAGATCCCGCAGGGTCGGGCACTGAAGCTTTCTTT

abundance: few
d_gene: TRBD1
v_gene: TRBV18
len: 14
j_gene: TRBJ2-3
CDR3aa: CASSPGTGGDTQYF
CDR3nt: TGTGCCAGCTCACCAGGGACAGGGGGCGATACGCAGTATTTT

abundance: .
d_gene: .
v_gene: TRBV23-1
len: 20
j_gene: TRBJ1-5
CDR3aa: CASTQSISVWTDYSNQPQHF
CDR3nt: TGCGCCAGCACCCAATCAATCTCTGTGTGGACAGACTATAGCAATCAGCCCCAGCATTTT

abundance: few
d_gene: TRBD1
v_gene: TRBV4-3
len: 15
j_gene: TRBJ2-7
CDR3aa: CASSQAGTGSYEQYF
CDR3nt: TGCGCCAGCAGCCAAGCGGGGACAGGCTCCTACGAGCAGTACTTC

abundance: few
d_gene: .
v_gene: TRBV9
len: 15
j_gene: TRBJ2-7
CDR3aa: CASSRNDRRYYEQYF
CDR3nt: TGTGCCAGCAGCAGGAACGACAGGCGGTACTACGAGCAGTACTTC

abundance: few
d_gene: .
v_gene: TRBV5-1
len: 14
j_gene: TRBJ2-7
CDR3aa: CASSLVAGSYEQYF
CDR3nt: TGCGCCAGCAGCTTGGTGGCAGGCTCCTACGAGCAGTACTTC

abundance: .
d_gene: TRBD2
v_gene: TRBV19
len: 19
j_gene: TRBJ2-3
CDR3aa: CASSIGPLRLAGRTDTQYF
CDR3nt: TGTGCCAGTAGTATAGGACCCCTCCGACTAGCGGGAAGAACAGATACGCAGTATTTT

abundance: few
d_gene: TRBD1
v_gene: TRBV28
len: 18
j_gene: TRBJ2-7
CDR3aa: CASSFVTGGDTLTYEQYF
CDR3nt: TGTGCCAGCAGTTTCGTGACAGGGGGCGATACCCTTACCTACGAGCAGTACTTC

abundance: .
d_gene: TRBD1
v_gene: TRBV27
len: 14
j_gene: TRBJ2-7
CDR3aa: CASSPTGFSYEQYF
CDR3nt: TGTGCCAGCAGTCCGACAGGGTTTTCCTACGAGCAGTACTTC

abundance: few
d_gene: TRBD1
v_gene: TRBV29-1
len: 14
j_gene: TRBJ2-2
CDR3aa: CSVSGQGSTGELFF
CDR3nt: TGCAGCGTCTCGGGACAGGGATCCACCGGGGAGCTGTTTTTT

abundance: few
d_gene: .
v_gene: TRBV28
len: 14
j_gene: TRBJ1-1
CDR3aa: CASSGQMMNTEAFF
CDR3nt: TGTGCCAGCAGCGGACAGATGATGAACACTGAAGCTTTCTTT

abundance: .
d_gene: .
v_gene: TRBV6-6
len: 12
j_gene: TRBJ2-7
CDR3aa: CASSYSSWDMYF
CDR3nt: TGTGCCAGCAGTTACTCGAGCTGGGACATGTACTTC

abundance: .
d_gene: TRBD1
v_gene: TRBV10-3
len: 17
j_gene: TRBJ1-5
CDR3aa: CAISESGLLTGDQPQHF
CDR3nt: TGTGCCATCAGTGAGTCGGGGCTACTGACAGGGGATCAGCCCCAGCATTTT

abundance: few
d_gene: TRBD2
v_gene: TRBV4-1
len: 18
j_gene: TRBJ2-7
CDR3aa: CASSPVPGLAGPSYEQYF
CDR3nt: TGCGCCAGCAGTCCAGTACCGGGACTAGCGGGCCCGTCCTACGAGCAGTACTTC

abundance: .
d_gene: TRBD2
v_gene: TRBV4-3
len: 16
j_gene: TRBJ2-7
CDR3aa: CASSQVYASGGPEQYF
CDR3nt: TGCGCCAGCAGCCAAGTTTATGCTAGCGGGGGGCCCGAGCAGTACTTC

abundance: few
d_gene: TRBD2
v_gene: TRBV6-1
len: 13
j_gene: TRBJ2-4
CDR3aa: CASSVSGENIQYF
CDR3nt: TGTGCCAGCAGTGTTAGCGGGGAAAACATTCAGTACTTC

abundance: .
d_gene: .
v_gene: TRBV5-1
len: 16
j_gene: TRBJ1-2
CDR3aa: CASSLYSGVGGYGYTF
CDR3nt: TGCGCCAGCAGCTTGTATTCAGGGGTAGGGGGCTATGGCTACACCTTC

abundance: few
d_gene: TRBD1
v_gene: TRBV7-9
len: 15
j_gene: TRBJ2-7
CDR3aa: CASSARGSGNYEQYF
CDR3nt: TGTGCCAGCAGCGCCAGGGGGTCCGGGAACTACGAGCAGTACTTC

abundance: few
d_gene: .
v_gene: TRBV18
len: 11
j_gene: TRBJ2-7
CDR3aa: CASSEFREQYF
CDR3nt: TGTGCCAGCTCTGAATTCCGGGAGCAGTACTTC

abundance: few
d_gene: .
v_gene: TRBV10-2
len: 18
j_gene: TRBJ2-5
CDR3aa: CASSSRNWLNQYQETQYF
CDR3nt: TGCGCCAGCAGTTCGAGGAACTGGCTGAACCAGTACCAAGAGACCCAGTACTTC

abundance: .
d_gene: .
v_gene: TRBV30
len: 13
j_gene: TRBJ1-2
CDR3aa: CAWSMDRRYGYTF
CDR3nt: TGTGCCTGGAGTATGGACAGACGCTATGGCTACACCTTC

abundance: .
d_gene: .
v_gene: TRBV30
len: 14
j_gene: TRBJ2-7
CDR3aa: CAWTRTVNSYEQYF
CDR3nt: TGTGCCTGGACCCGGACAGTTAACTCCTACGAGCAGTACTTC

abundance: few
d_gene: .
v_gene: TRBV27
len: 13
j_gene: TRBJ1-1
CDR3aa: CASGSVGSTEAFF
CDR3nt: TGTGCCAGCGGATCGGTGGGCTCAACTGAAGCTTTCTTT

abundance: once
d_gene: TRBD2
v_gene: TRBV5-1
len: 16
j_gene: TRBJ2-5
CDR3aa: CASSLAGGPVGETQYF
CDR3nt: TGCGCCAGCAGCTTGGCGGGAGGGCCGGTTGGGGAGACCCAGTACTTC

abundance: .
d_gene: .
v_gene: TRBV15
len: 15
j_gene: TRBJ2-3
CDR3aa: CATSRGGQLPDTQYF
CDR3nt: TGTGCCACCAGCAGAGGAGGACAGTTGCCAGATACGCAGTATTTT

abundance: few
d_gene: .
v_gene: TRBV2
len: 10
j_gene: TRBJ1-2
CDR3aa: CASSLYGYTF
CDR3nt: TGTGCCAGCAGTCTATATGGCTACACCTTC

abundance: few
d_gene: .
v_gene: TRBV14
len: 13
j_gene: TRBJ2-5
CDR3aa: CASSQRIGETQYF
CDR3nt: TGTGCCAGCAGCCAGAGAATTGGAGAGACCCAGTACTTC

abundance: .
d_gene: .
v_gene: TRBV28
len: 13
j_gene: TRBJ1-2
CDR3aa: CASSFPGNYGYTF
CDR3nt: TGTGCCAGCAGTTTCCCAGGGAACTATGGCTACACCTTC

abundance: few
d_gene: TRBD2
v_gene: TRBV19
len: 16
j_gene: TRBJ2-1
CDR3aa: CASSPYLTSGRAEQFF
CDR3nt: TGTGCCAGTAGTCCCTACCTTACTAGCGGGAGAGCGGAGCAGTTCTTC

abundance: few
d_gene: TRBD1
v_gene: TRBV10-3
len: 17
j_gene: TRBJ1-5
CDR3aa: CAIASGTGDYSNQPQHF
CDR3nt: TGTGCCATCGCTTCCGGGACAGGGGATTATAGCAATCAGCCCCAGCATTTT

abundance: few
d_gene: TRBD1
v_gene: TRBV7-9
len: 14
j_gene: TRBJ1-1
CDR3aa: CASSLVRKGQQAFF
CDR3nt: TGTGCCAGCAGCTTAGTTAGGAAGGGACAGCAAGCTTTCTTT

abundance: few
d_gene: TRBD1
v_gene: TRBV5-1
len: 16
j_gene: TRBJ1-2
CDR3aa: CASSLALAGQVYGYTF
CDR3nt: TGCGCCAGCAGCTTGGCCCTAGCGGGACAGGTGTATGGCTACACCTTC

abundance: .
d_gene: TRBD1
v_gene: TRBV30
len: 13
j_gene: TRBJ1-1
CDR3aa: CAFQITGGTEAFF
CDR3nt: TGTGCCTTCCAAATCACAGGGGGCACTGAAGCTTTCTTT

abundance: few
d_gene: .
v_gene: TRBV15
len: 15
j_gene: TRBJ1-6
CDR3aa: CATSTRQKLNSPLHF
CDR3nt: TGTGCCACCAGCACCAGACAGAAGCTTAACTCACCCCTCCACTTT

abundance: .
d_gene: TRBD1
v_gene: TRBV28
len: 16
j_gene: TRBJ2-7
CDR3aa: CASNEPGQGIPYEQYF
CDR3nt: TGTGCCAGCAACGAACCGGGACAGGGGATCCCCTACGAGCAGTACTTC